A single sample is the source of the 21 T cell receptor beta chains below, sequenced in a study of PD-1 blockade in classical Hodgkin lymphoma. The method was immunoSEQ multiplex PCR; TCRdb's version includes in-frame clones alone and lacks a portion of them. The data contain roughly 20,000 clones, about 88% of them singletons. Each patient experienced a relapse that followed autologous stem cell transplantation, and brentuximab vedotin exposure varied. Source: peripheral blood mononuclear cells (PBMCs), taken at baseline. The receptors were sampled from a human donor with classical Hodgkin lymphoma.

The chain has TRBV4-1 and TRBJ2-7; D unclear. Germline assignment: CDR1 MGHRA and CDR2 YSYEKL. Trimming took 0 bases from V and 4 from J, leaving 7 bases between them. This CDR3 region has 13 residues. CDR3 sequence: CASSQDPMYEQYF. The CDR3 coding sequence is TGCGCCAGCAGCCAAGACCCCATGTACGAGCAGTACTTC.

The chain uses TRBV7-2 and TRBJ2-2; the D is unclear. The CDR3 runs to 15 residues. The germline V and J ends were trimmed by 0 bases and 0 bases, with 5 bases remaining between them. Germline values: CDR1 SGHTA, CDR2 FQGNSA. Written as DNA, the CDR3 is TGTGCCAGCAGCTTAGCGCCTTCGAACACCGGGGAGCTGTTTTTT. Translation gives CASSLAPSNTGELFF.

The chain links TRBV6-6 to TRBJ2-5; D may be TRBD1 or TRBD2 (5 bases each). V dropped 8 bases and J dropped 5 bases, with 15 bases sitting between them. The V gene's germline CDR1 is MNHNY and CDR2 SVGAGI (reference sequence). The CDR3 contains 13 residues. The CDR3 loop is CASGFEGTETQYF. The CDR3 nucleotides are TGTGCCAGCGGATTCGAGGGGACGGAGACCCAGTACTTC.

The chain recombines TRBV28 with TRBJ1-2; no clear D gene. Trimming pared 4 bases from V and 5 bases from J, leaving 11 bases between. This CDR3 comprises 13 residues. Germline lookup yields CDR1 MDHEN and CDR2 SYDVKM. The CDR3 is CASSSPRGYGYTF. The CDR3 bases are TGTGCCAGCAGTTCTCCCCGGGGTTATGGCTACACCTTC.

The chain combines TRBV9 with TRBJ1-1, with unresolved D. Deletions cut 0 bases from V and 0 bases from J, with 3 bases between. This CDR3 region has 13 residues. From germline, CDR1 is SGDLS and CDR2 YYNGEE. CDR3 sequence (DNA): TGTGCCAGCAGCGTAGCAGTGAACACTGAAGCTTTCTTT. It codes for CASSVAVNTEAFF.

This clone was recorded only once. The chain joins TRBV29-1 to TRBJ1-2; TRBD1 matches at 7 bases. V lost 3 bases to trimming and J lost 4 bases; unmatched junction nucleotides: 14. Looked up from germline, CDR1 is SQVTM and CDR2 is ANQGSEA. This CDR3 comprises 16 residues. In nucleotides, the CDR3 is TGCAGCGTTGAGGGTTTGGGGCAGGGGGATCTCTATGGCTACACCTTC. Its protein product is CSVEGLGQGDLYGYTF.

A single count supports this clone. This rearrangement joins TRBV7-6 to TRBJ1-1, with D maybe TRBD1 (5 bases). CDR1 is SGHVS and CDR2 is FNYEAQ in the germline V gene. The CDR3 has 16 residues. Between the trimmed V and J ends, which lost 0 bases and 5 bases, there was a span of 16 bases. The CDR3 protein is CASSLARPGTRTEAFF. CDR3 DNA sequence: TGTGCCAGCAGCTTAGCCCGCCCGGGGACCAGGACTGAAGCTTTCTTT.

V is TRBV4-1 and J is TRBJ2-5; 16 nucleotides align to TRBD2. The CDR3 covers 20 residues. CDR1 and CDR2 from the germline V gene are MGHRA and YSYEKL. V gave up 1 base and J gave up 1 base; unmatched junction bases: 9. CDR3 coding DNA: TGCGCCAGCAGCCAAGTGCCACGTGGGACTAGCGGGGGGGCCCAAGAGACCCAGTACTTC. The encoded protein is CASSQVPRGTSGGAQETQYF.

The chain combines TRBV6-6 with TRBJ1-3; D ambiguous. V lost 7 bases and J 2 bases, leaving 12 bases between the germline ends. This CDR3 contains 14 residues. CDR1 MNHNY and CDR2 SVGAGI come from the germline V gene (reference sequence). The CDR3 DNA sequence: TGTGCCAGCACTTTAACCGGGGCTGGAAACACCATATATTTT. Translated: CASTLTGAGNTIYF.

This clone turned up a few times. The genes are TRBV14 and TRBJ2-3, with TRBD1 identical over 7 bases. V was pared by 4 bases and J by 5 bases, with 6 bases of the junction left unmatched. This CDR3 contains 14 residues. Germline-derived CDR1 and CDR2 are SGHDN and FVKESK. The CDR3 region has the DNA TGTGCCAGCAGCCGCCGACAGGGCGGAGATACGCAGTATTTT. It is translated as CASSRRQGGDTQYF.

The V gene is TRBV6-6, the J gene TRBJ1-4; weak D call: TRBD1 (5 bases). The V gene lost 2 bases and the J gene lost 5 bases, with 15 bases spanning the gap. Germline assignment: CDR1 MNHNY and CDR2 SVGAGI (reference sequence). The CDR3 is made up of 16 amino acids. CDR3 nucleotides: TGTGCCAGCAGTTACCCATCCTGGGGCCAGAATGAAAAACTGTTTTTT. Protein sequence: CASSYPSWGQNEKLFF.

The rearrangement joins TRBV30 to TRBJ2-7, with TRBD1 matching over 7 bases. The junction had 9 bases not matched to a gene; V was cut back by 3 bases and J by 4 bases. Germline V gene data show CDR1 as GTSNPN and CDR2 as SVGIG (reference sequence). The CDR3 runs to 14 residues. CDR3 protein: CAWSAGRGLYEQYF. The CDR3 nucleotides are TGTGCCTGGAGCGCTGGCAGGGGGTTGTACGAGCAGTACTTC.

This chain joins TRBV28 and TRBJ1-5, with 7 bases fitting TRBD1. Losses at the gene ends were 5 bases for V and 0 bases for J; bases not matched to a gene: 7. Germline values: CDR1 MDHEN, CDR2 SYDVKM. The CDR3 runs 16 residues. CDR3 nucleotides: TGTGCCAGCAGTCTACTGACAGGGTATAGCAATCAGCCCCAGCATTTT. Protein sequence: CASSLLTGYSNQPQHF.

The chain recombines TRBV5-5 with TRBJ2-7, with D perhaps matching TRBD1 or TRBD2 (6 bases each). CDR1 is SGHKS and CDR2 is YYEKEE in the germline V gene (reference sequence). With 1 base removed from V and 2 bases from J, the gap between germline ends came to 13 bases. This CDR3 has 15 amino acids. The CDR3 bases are TGTGCCAGCAGCTTGTGGGGGGACACAGCCTACGAGCAGTACTTC. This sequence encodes CASSLWGDTAYEQYF.

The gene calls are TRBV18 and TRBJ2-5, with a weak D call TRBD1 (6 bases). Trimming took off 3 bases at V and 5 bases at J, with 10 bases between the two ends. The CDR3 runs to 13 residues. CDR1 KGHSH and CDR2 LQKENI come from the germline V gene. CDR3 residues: CASSPGQGETQYF. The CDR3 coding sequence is TGTGCCAGCTCACCGGGCCAGGGGGAGACCCAGTACTTC.

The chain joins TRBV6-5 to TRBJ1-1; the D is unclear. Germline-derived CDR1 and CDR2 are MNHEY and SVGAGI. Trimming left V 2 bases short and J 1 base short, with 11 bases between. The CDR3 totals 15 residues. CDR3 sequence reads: CASSYDQRANTEAFF. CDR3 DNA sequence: TGTGCCAGCAGTTACGATCAACGAGCGAACACTGAAGCTTTCTTT.

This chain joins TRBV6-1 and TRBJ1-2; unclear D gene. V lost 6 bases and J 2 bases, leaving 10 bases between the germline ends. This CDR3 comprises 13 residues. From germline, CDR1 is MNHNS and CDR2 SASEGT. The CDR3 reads CASSVSGNYGYTF. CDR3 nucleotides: TGTGCCAGCAGCGTTAGTGGGAACTATGGCTACACCTTC.

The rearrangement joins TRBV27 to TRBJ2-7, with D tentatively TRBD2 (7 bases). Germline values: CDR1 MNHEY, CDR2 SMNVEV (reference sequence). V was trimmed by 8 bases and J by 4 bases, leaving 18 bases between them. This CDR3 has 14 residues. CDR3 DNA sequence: TGTGCCAGCTCTGGGGGGGCCTCGGGGTACGAGCAGTACTTC. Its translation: CASSGGASGYEQYF.

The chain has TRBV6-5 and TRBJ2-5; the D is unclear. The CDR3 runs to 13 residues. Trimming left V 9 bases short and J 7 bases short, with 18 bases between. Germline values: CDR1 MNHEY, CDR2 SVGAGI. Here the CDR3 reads CARPRHDPSTQYF. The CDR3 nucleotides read TGTGCCAGGCCGCGGCACGACCCCTCGACCCAGTACTTC.

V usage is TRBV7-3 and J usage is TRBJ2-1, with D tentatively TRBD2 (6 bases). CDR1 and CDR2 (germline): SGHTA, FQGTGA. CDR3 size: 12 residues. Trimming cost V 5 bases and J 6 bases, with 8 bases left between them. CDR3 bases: TGTGCCAGCAGCGCGGAGGGCAATGAGCAGTTCTTC. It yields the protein CASSAEGNEQFF.

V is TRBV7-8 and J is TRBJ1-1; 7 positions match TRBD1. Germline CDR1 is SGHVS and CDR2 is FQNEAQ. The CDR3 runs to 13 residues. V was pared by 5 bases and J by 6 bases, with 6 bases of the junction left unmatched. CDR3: CASSPQGMAEAFF. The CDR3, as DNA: TGTGCCAGCAGCCCACAGGGGATGGCTGAAGCTTTCTTT.